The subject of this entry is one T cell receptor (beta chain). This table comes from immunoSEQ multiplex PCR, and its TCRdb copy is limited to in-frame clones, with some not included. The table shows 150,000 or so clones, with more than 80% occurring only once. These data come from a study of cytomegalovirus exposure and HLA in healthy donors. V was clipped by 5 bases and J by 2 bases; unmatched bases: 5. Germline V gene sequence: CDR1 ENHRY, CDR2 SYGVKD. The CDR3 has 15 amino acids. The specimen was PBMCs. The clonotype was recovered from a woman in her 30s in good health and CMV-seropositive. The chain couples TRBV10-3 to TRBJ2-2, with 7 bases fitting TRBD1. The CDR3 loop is CAISMTGLNTGELFF. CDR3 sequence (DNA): TGTGCCATCAGTATGACAGGGCTAAACACCGGGGAGCTGTTTTTT.